The source of this TCR beta chain is a study of blood T cell repertoires in COVID-19. Looking at the study overall: Samples taken during acute and convalescent COVID-19 were collected in the United States, Italy and Spain.

J lost 11 bases, V lost 5 bases, and 9 bases had no gene match. Germline values: CDR1 SNHLY, CDR2 FYNNEI. This CDR3 is built from 15 residues. Clones were sequenced by immunoSEQ multiplex PCR, and TCRdb holds only the in-frame ones, with some missing. Found here are 45,000 to 50,000 clones, over 70% of them singletons; the top ten hold around 8%. The chain uses TRBV2 and TRBJ1-6; TRBD1 aligns across 10 bases. The clonotype comes from a man aged 45-60 years with acute or convalescent COVID-19. The sample taken for sequencing was peripheral blood. The CDR3 sequence is CASSSWDRGGTPLHF. Written as DNA, the CDR3 is TGTGCCAGCAGTTCCTGGGACAGGGGAGGAACACCCCTCCACTTT.